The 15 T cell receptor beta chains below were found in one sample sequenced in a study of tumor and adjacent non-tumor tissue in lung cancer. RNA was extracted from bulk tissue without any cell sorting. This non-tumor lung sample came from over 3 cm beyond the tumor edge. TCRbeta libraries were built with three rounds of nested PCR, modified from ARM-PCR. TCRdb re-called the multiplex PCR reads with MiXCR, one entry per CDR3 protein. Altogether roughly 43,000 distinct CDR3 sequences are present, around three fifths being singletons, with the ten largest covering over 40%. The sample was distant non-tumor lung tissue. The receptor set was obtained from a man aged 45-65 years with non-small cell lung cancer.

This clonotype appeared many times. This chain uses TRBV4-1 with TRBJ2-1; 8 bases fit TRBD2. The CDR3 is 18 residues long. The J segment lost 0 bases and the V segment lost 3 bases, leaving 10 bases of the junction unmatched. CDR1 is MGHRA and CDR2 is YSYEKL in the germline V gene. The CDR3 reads CASSQWGSGDLSYNEQFF. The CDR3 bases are TGCGCCAGCAGCCAGTGGGGTAGCGGGGACCTCTCCTACAATGAGCAGTTCTTC.

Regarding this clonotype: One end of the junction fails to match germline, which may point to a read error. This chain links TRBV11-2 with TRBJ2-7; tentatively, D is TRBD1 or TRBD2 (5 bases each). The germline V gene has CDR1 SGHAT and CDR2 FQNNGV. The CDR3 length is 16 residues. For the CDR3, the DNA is TGTGCCAGTAGCTTAGCCCTTCCGGGACGGGTTTTGGTGCAGTACTTC. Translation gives CASSLALPGRVLVQYF.

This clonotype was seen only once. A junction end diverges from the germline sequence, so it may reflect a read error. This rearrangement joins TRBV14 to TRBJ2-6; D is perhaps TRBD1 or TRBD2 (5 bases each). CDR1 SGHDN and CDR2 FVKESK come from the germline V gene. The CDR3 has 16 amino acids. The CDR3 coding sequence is TGTGCCAGCAGCCAAGGGGGGTTATCTGGGGCCAACGCCCTGACTTTC. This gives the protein CASSQGGLSGANALTF.

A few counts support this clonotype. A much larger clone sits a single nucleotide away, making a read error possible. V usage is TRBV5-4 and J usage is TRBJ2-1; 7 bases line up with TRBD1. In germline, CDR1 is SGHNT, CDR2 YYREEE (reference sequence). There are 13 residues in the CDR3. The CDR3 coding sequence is TGTGCCAGCACCTTGGGGACAGCCGATGAGCAGTTCTTC. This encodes CASTLGTADEQFF. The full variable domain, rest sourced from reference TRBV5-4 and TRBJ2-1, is ETGVTQSPTHLIKTRGQQVTLRCSSQSGHNTVSWYQQALGQGPQFIFQYYREEENGRGNFPPRFSGLQFPNYSSELNVNALELDDSALYLCASTLGTADEQFFGPGTRLTVL.

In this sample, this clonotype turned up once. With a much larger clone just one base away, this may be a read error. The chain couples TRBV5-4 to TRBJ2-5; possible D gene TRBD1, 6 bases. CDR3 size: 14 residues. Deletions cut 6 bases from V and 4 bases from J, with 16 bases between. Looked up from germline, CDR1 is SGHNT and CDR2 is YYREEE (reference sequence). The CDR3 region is CASNLQGAVETQYF. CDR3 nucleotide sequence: TGTGCCAGCAATTTACAGGGTGCGGTAGAGACCCAGTACTTC.

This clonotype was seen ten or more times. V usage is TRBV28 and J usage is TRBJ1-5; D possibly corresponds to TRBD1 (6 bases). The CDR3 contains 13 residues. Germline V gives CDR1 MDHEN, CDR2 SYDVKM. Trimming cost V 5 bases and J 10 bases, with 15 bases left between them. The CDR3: CASSAYREDPQHF. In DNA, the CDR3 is TGTGCCAGCAGTGCCTACAGGGAGGACCCCCAGCATTTT.

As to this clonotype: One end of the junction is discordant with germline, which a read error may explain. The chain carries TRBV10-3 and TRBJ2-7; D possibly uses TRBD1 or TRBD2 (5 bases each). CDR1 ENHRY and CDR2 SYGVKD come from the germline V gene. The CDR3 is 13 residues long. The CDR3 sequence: CTISENGAYEQYF. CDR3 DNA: TGTACCATCAGTGAGAACGGGGCCTATGAGCAGTACTTC.

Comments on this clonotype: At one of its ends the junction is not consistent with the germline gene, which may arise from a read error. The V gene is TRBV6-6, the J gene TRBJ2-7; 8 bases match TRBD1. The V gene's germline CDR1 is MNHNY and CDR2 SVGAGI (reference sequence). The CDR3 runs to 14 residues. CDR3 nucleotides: TGTGCCAGCAGATCCCCTGGACAGGGAGCCGAGCAGTATTTC. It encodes CASRSPGQGAEQYF.

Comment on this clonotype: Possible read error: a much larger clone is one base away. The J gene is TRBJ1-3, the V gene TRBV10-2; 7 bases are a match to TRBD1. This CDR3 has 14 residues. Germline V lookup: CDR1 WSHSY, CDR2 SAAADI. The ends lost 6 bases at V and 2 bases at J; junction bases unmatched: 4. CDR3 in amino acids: CASRTGFPGNTIYF. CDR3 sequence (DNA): TGCGCCAGCAGGACAGGGTTCCCTGGAAACACCATATATTTT.

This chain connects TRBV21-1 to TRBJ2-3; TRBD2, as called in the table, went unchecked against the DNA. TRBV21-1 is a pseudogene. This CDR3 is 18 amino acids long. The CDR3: CASSKAYLAGGPADTQYF. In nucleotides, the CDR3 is TGTGCCAGCAGCAAAGCGTACCTAGCGGGAGGACCTGCAGATACGCAGTATTTT.

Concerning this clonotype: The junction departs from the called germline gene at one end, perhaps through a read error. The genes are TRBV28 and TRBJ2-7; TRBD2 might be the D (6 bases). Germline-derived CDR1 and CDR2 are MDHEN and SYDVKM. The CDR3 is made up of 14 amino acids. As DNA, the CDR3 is TGTGCCAGCAATTTAGTGGGAGGCCCCTACGAGCAGTACTTC. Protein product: CASNLVGGPYEQYF.

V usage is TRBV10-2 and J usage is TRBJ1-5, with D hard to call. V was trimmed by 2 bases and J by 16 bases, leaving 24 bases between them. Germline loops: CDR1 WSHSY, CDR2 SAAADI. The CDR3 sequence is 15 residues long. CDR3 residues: CASSEPTLSNQPQHF. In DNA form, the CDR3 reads TGCGCCAGCAGTGAGCCGACTCTTAGCAATCAGCCTCAACATTTT.

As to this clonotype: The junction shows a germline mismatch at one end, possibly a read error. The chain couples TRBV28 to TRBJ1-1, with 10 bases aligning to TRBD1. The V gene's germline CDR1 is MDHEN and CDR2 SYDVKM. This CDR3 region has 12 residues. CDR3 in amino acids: CASGRGTGEPLF. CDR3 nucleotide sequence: TGTGCCAGCGGACGGGGGACAGGGGAGCCTCTCTTT.

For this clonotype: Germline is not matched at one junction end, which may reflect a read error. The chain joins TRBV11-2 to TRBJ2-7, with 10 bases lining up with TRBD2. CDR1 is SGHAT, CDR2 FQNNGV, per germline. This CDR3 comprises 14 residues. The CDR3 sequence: CTSSLLAGVNEQYF. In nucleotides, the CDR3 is TGTACCAGCAGCTTGCTAGCGGGAGTAAACGAGCAGTATTTC.

The CDR3 region is CASSPAGLGGAYNEQFF. CDR3 nucleotide sequence: TGTGCCAGCAGCCCCGCGGGACTGGGTGGCGCCTACAATGAGCAGTTCTTC. The genes are TRBV11-3 and TRBJ2-1, with D maybe TRBD2 (6 bases). Germline values: CDR1 SGHNT, CDR2 YENEEA. V was cut by 5 bases and J by 2 bases, with 19 bases left in between. The CDR3 spans 17 residues.